These 2 T cell receptor beta chains share one sample of origin, sequenced in a study of blood T cell repertoires in COVID-19. The assay was immunoSEQ multiplex PCR, and TCRdb's table has in-frame clones only and misses some. This table has 250,000 to 300,000 clones, just under 90% appearing once. Sequencing was performed on PBMCs or T cells enriched from blood (not recorded which). These receptors all come from a woman in her forties or fifties who had been exposed to COVID-19.

This clone has more than one count but fewer than ten. The V gene is TRBV4-1, the J gene TRBJ2-7; D possibly corresponds to TRBD1 (6 bases). Germline V gene lookup returns CDR1 MGHRA and CDR2 YSYEKL. V shed 1 base and J shed 1 base, with 14 bases lying between them. The CDR3 consists of 16 residues. CDR3 DNA: TGCGCCAGCAGCCAAGTCAGGGGATTAGCATCCTACGAGCAGTACTTC. This gives the protein CASSQVRGLASYEQYF.

The chain uses TRBV7-9 and TRBJ1-2; D call uncertain. CDR3 length: 11 amino acids. Germline assignment: CDR1 SEHNR and CDR2 FQNEAQ (reference sequence). V lost 6 bases, J lost 6 bases, and 8 bases lay in between. The CDR3 is CASSHSHGYTF. CDR3 in DNA: TGTGCCAGCAGTCACAGCCATGGCTACACCTTC.